This paragraph reports one T cell receptor beta chain. Its antigen is unidentified. This record comes from a study of cytomegalovirus exposure and HLA in healthy donors. Study as a whole: Earlier, about 180 million T cells were analyzed, and some 120 million unique TCR beta sequences were found among them.

Points from the study as a whole: Accounts indicate the classifier identified cytomegalovirus status with strong specificity and sensitivity.

Trimming cost V 5 bases and J 5 bases, with 10 bases left between them. CDR1 is SGHRS, CDR2 YFSETQ, per germline. This CDR3 spans 13 amino acids. The PCR was carried out with 60 Vbeta primers and 13 Jbeta primers. Sequenced by immunoSEQ multiplex PCR; TCRdb stores in-frame clones only, minus some. Of roughly 100,000 clones in the sample, roughly 85% are singletons; the top ten hold 2.6%. This rearrangement joins TRBV5-1 to TRBJ1-4; TRBD1 might be the D (6 bases). The clonotype comes from a man aged 40-49 years in good health and CMV-seronegative. Material for sequencing was PBMCs. The CDR3 loop reads CASRDSTNEKLFF. CDR3 coding DNA: TGCGCCAGCAGGGACAGCACCAATGAAAAACTGTTTTTT.